Listed here is a single TCR beta chain. The method was immunoSEQ multiplex PCR; TCRdb's version includes in-frame clones alone and lacks a portion of them. The sample records over 65,000 clones, about 86% being singletons. The data derive from a study of blood T cell repertoires in COVID-19. V dropped 7 bases and J dropped 2; count of bases not matched to a gene: 4. The CDR3 extends over 14 amino acids. Per germline, CDR1 MNHEY and CDR2 SVGAGI. Sequenced input: peripheral blood. The receptor's source is an elderly man with acute or convalescent COVID-19. This sequence joins TRBV6-5 and TRBJ2-2, with TRBD1 matching over 7 bases. The CDR3, as DNA: TGTGCCAGCATGCGACAGGGAAACACCGGGGAGCTGTTTTTT. Its translation: CASMRQGNTGELFF.